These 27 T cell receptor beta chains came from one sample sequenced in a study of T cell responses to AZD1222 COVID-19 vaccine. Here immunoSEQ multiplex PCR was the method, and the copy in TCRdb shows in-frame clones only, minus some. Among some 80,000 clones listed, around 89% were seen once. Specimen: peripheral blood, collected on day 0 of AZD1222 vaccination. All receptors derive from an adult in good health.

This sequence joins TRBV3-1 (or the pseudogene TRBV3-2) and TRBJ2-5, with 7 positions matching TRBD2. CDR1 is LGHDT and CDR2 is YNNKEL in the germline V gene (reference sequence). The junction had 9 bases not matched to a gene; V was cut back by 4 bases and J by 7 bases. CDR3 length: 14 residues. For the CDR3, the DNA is TGTGCCAGCAGCCCCAGCAGACTAGCTGGGACCCAGTACTTC. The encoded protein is CASSPSRLAGTQYF.

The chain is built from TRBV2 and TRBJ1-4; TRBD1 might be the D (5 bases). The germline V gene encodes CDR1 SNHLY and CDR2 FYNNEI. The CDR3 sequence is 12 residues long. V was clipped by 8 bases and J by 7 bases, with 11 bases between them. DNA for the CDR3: TGTGCCAGCCGGGGGGGGAGTGAAAAACTGTTTTTT. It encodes CASRGGSEKLFF. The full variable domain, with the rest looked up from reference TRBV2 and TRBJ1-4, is EPEVTQTPSHQVTQMGQEVILRCVPISNHLYFYWYRQILGQKVEFLVSFYNNEISEKSEIFDDQFSVERPDGSNFTLKIRSTKLEDSAMYFCASRGGSEKLFFGSGTQLSVL.

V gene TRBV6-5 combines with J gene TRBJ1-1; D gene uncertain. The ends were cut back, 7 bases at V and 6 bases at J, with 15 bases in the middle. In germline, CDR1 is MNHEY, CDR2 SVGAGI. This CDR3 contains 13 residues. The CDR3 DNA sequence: TGTGCCAGCACCGCCCATCCCCAGGCTGAAGCTTTCTTT. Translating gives CASTAHPQAEAFF.

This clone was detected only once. The CDR3 is CASSTTGLAEVTEPNTGELFF. The CDR3 DNA reads as TGTGCCAGCAGCACAACGGGACTAGCGGAGGTAACAGAACCGAACACCGGGGAGCTGTTTTTT. The chain employs TRBV13 and TRBJ2-2, with 11 positions matching TRBD2. CDR3 length equals 21 residues. The germline gives CDR1 PRHDT, CDR2 FYEKMQ (reference sequence). With 5 bases clipped from V and 0 bases from J, the junction kept 17 bases outside the gene matches.

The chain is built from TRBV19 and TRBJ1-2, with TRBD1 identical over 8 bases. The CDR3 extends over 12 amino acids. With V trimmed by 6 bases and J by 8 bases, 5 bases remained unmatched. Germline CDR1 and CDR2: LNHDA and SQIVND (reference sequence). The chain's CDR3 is CASRSSGGGYTF. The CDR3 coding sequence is TGTGCCAGTAGGTCATCAGGGGGCGGCTACACCTTC.

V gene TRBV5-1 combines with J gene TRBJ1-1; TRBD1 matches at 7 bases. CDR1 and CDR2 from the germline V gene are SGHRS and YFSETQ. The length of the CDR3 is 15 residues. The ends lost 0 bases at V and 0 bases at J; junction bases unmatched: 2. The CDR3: CASSLGGQMNTEAFF. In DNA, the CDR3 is TGCGCCAGCAGCTTGGGGGGACAGATGAACACTGAAGCTTTCTTT.

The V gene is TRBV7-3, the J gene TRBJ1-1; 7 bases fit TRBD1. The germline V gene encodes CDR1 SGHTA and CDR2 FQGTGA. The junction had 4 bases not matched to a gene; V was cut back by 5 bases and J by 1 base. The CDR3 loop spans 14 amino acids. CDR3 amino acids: CASSRDRQNTEAFF. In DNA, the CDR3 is TGTGCCAGCAGCCGGGACAGACAGAACACTGAAGCTTTCTTT.

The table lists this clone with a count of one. In DNA form, the CDR3 reads TGTGCCAGCAAGCTAGGACAGGCCACCTATGGCTACACCTTC. Translating it yields CASKLGQATYGYTF. The chain recombines TRBV3-1 (or the pseudogene TRBV3-2) with TRBJ1-2; 7 nucleotides match TRBD1. Trimming at V came to 7 bases and at J to 4 bases, leaving 9 bases not matched to a gene. The CDR3 consists of 14 residues. Germline CDR1 is LGHDT and CDR2 is YNNKEL (reference sequence).

In DNA form, the CDR3 reads TGTGCCAGCAGTGCGTCCCAGCTACGCACTGAAGCTTTCTTT. Translating gives CASSASQLRTEAFF. The rearrangement links TRBV2 to TRBJ1-1; D gene unclear. From germline, CDR1 is SNHLY and CDR2 FYNNEI. V lost 4 bases, J lost 4 bases, and 13 bases lay in between. This CDR3 region has 14 residues.

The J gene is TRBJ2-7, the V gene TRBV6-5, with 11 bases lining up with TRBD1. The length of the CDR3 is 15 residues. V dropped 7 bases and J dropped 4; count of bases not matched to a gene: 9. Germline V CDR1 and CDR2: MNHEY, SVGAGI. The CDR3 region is CASTRPGTGGYEQYF. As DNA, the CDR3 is TGTGCCAGCACCCGACCCGGGACAGGGGGGTACGAGCAGTACTTC.

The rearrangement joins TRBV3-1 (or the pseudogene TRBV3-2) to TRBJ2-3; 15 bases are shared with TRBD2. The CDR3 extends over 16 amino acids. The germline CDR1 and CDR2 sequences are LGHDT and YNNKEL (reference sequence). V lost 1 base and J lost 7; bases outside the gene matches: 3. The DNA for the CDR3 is TGTGCCAGCAGCCAAGGGACTAGCGGGGGGGCATATACGCAGTATTTT. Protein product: CASSQGTSGGAYTQYF.

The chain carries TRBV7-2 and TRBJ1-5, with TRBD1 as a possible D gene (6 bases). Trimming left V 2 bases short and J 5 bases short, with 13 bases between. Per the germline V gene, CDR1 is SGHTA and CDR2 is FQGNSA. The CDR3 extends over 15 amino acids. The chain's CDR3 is CASSLRRGGDQPQHF. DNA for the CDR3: TGTGCCAGCAGCTTAAGAAGAGGGGGAGATCAGCCCCAGCATTTT.

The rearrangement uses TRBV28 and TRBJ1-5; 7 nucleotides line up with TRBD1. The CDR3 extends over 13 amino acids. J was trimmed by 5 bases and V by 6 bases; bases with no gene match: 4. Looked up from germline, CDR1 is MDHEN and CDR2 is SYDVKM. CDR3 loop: CASRTGYYQPQHF. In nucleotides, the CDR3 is TGTGCCAGCAGGACAGGGTATTATCAGCCCCAGCATTTT.

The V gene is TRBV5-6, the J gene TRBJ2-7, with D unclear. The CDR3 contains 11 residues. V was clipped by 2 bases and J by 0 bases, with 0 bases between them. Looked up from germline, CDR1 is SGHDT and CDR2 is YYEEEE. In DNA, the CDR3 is TGTGCCAGCAGCTTCTCCTACGAGCAGTACTTC. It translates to CASSFSYEQYF.

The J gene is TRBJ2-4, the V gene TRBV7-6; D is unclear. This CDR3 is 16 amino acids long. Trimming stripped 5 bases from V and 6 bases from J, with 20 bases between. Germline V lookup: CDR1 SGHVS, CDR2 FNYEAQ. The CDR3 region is CASSPTSTGPANIQYF. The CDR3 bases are TGTGCCAGCAGCCCCACCTCAACCGGGCCTGCAAACATTCAGTACTTC.

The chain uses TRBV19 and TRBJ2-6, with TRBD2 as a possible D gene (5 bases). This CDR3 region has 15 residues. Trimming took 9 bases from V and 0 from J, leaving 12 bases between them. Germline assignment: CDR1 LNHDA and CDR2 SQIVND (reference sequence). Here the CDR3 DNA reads TGTGCCAGCATGACTACGGGCTCTGGGGCCAACGTCCTGACTTTC. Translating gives CASMTTGSGANVLTF.

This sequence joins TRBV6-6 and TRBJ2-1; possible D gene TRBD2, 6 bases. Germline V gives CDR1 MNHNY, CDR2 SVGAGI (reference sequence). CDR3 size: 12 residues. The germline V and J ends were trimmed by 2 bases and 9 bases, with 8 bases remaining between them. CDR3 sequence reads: CASSYPAGEQFF. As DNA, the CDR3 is TGTGCCAGCAGTTACCCAGCGGGTGAGCAGTTCTTC.

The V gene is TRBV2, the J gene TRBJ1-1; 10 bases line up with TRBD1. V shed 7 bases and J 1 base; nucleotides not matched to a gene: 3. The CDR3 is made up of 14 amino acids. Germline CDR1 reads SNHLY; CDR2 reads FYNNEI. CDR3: CASKGQGQNTEAFF. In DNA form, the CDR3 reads TGTGCCAGCAAGGGACAGGGGCAGAACACTGAAGCTTTCTTT.

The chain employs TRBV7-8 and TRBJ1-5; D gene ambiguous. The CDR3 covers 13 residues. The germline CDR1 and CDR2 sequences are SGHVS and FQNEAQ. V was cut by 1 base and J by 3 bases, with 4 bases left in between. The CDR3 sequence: CASSLVVNQPQHF. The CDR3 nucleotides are TGTGCCAGCAGCTTAGTTGTCAATCAGCCCCAGCATTTT.

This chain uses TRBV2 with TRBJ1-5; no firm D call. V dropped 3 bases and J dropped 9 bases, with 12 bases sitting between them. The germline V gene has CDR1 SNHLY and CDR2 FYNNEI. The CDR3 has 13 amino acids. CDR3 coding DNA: TGTGCCAGCAGTGATGGGGTCCGTCGGCCCCAGCATTTT. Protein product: CASSDGVRRPQHF.

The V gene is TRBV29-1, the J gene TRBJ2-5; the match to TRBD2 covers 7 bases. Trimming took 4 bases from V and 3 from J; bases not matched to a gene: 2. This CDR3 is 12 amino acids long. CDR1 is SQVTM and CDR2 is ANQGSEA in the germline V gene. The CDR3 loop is CSVGGTKETQYF. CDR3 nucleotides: TGCAGCGTTGGCGGGACTAAAGAGACCCAGTACTTC.

The CDR3 region has the DNA TGTGCCAGCAGTCCGAGGGGGGTTCGGCAGCCCCAGCATTTT. This sequence encodes CASSPRGVRQPQHF. The gene calls are TRBV6-5 and TRBJ1-5, with D possibly being TRBD1 (6 bases). V lost 5 bases and J lost 7, with 15 bases in between. Germline V gene lookup returns CDR1 MNHEY and CDR2 SVGAGI. The CDR3 sequence is 14 residues long.

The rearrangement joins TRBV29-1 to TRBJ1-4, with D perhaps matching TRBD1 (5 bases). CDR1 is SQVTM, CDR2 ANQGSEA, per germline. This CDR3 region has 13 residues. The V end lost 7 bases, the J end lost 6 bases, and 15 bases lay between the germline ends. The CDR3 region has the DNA TGCAGCGCGAAGACGGGGACTTATGAAAAACTGTTTTTT. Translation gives CSAKTGTYEKLFF.

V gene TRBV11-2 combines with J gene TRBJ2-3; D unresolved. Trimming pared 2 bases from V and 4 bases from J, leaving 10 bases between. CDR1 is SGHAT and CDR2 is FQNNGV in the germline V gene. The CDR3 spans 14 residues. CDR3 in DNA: TGTGCCAGCAGCTTACCACTTGCCGCAGATACGCAGTATTTT. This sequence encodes CASSLPLAADTQYF.

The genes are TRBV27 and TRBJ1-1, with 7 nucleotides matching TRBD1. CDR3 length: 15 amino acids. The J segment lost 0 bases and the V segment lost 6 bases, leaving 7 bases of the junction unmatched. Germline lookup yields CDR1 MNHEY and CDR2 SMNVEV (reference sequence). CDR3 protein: CASRDSGTVNTEAFF. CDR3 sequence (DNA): TGTGCCAGCAGGGATTCCGGGACAGTGAACACTGAAGCTTTCTTT.

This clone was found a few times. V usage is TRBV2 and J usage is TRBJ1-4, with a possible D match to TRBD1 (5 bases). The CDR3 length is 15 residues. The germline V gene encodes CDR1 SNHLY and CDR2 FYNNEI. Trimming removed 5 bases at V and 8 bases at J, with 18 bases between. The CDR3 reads CASSWPTAGQEKLFF. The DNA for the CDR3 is TGTGCCAGCAGTTGGCCGACAGCGGGTCAGGAAAAACTGTTTTTT. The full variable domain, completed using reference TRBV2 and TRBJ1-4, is EPEVTQTPSHQVTQMGQEVILRCVPISNHLYFYWYRQILGQKVEFLVSFYNNEISEKSEIFDDQFSVERPDGSNFTLKIRSTKLEDSAMYFCASSWPTAGQEKLFFGSGTQLSVL.

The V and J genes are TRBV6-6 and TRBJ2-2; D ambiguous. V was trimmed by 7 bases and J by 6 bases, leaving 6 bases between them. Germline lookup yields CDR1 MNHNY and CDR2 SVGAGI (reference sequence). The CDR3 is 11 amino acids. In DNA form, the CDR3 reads TGTGCCAGCATAGGACCCGGGGAGCTGTTTTTT. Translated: CASIGPGELFF.